These 18 T cell receptor beta chains share one sample of origin, sequenced in a study of blood T cell repertoires in COVID-19 (dated by TCRdb to the early 2020s). Libraries were built with the immunoSEQ multiplex PCR assay. TCRdb holds this immuneACCESS table with in-frame rearrangements only. Some clones are missing; in checked studies, unresolved V genes explain under half, and the rest has no known cause. The sample data list some 330,000 clones, and 80% to 90% of these were observed just once. The biggest ten clones account for about 4.7% of the sample. Sequencing used PBMCs or T cells enriched from blood (not recorded which). The receptor source for this set is a man aged 25 to 40 who had recovered from COVID-19.

The chain is built from TRBV7-6 and TRBJ2-6; D uncertain. CDR1 is SGHVS and CDR2 is FNYEAQ in the germline V gene. Trimming pared 4 bases from V and 0 bases from J, leaving 7 bases between. The CDR3 sequence is 15 residues long. The CDR3 sequence: CASSSTRSGANVLTF. The CDR3 DNA reads TGTGCCAGCAGCTCGACACGCTCTGGGGCCAACGTCCTGACTTTC.

In this sample, this clone turned up once. CDR3 coding DNA: TGTGCCAGCAGCTTGGGCGGACAGGGGGCAATCGAGCAGTACTTC. Translated, it gives CASSLGGQGAIEQYF. The chain recombines TRBV5-6 with TRBJ2-7; TRBD1 aligns across 11 bases. The CDR3 has 15 amino acids. The germline V gene has CDR1 SGHDT and CDR2 YYEEEE. Trimming took 0 bases from V and 6 from J; bases not matched to a gene: 5.

V gene TRBV20-1 combines with J gene TRBJ2-3; D gene ambiguous. CDR1 DFQATT and CDR2 SNEGSKA come from the germline V gene (reference sequence). CDR3 length: 11 residues. The germline V and J ends were trimmed by 3 bases and 5 bases, with 6 bases remaining between them. CDR3 sequence: CSARGVDTQYF. As DNA, the CDR3 is TGCAGTGCTAGGGGCGTAGATACGCAGTATTTT.

V gene TRBV4-2 combines with J gene TRBJ1-2; the match to TRBD1 covers 8 bases. The CDR3 totals 15 residues. In germline, CDR1 is LGHNA, CDR2 YNFKEQ. The V gene end was trimmed by 0 bases and the J gene end by 6 bases; junction bases not matched to a gene: 6. In nucleotides, the CDR3 is TGTGCCAGCAGCCAAGAGCAGGGGGCGCGGGATGGCTACACCTTC. The encoded protein is CASSQEQGARDGYTF.

The gene calls are TRBV7-7 and TRBJ1-5, with D possibly TRBD1 on 6 matching bases. Per germline, CDR1 SSHAT and CDR2 FNYEAQ (reference sequence). The CDR3 covers 15 residues. V dropped 6 bases and J dropped 2 bases, with 14 bases sitting between them. The CDR3 reads CASSPHRAGNQPQHF. CDR3 DNA: TGTGCCAGCAGTCCCCACAGGGCTGGCAATCAGCCCCAGCATTTT.

The V and J genes are TRBV18 and TRBJ2-7; tentative D call: TRBD1 (6 bases). The ends were cut back, 5 bases at V and 5 bases at J, with 16 bases in the middle. Germline assignment: CDR1 KGHSH and CDR2 LQKENI. CDR3 length: 14 residues. The CDR3 protein is CASSSYRVPDEQYF. CDR3 in DNA: TGTGCCAGCTCATCGTACAGGGTGCCAGACGAGCAGTACTTC.

V is TRBV5-4 and J is TRBJ1-4; tentative D call: TRBD1 (6 bases). Trimming removed 0 bases from V and 6 bases from J, with 12 bases in between. The germline gives CDR1 SGHNT, CDR2 YYREEE (reference sequence). The CDR3 extends over 15 amino acids. CDR3 amino acids: CASSLGFGGDEKLFF. CDR3 DNA sequence: TGTGCCAGCAGCTTGGGTTTTGGGGGCGATGAAAAACTGTTTTTT.

The J gene is TRBJ2-1, the V gene TRBV12-3 or TRBV12-4; D possibly corresponds to TRBD1 (6 bases). The CDR3 has 13 residues. Trimming removed 4 bases from V and 9 bases from J, with 13 bases in between. CDR3 residues: CASSYTGFSEQFF. The CDR3, as DNA: TGTGCCAGCAGTTACACAGGGTTTTCTGAGCAGTTCTTC.

The CDR3 protein is CASSYTGSSYEQYF. DNA for the CDR3: TGCGCCAGCAGCTATACAGGGTCCTCCTACGAGCAGTACTTC. The J gene is TRBJ2-7, the V gene TRBV5-1, with D possibly TRBD1 on 6 matching bases. Trimming stripped 3 bases from V and 0 bases from J, with 10 bases between. The CDR3 contains 14 residues. The germline gives CDR1 SGHRS, CDR2 YFSETQ.

The chain uses TRBV6-1 and TRBJ1-5, with D unresolved. Trimming stripped 2 bases from V and 7 bases from J, with 9 bases between. Germline CDR1 and CDR2: MNHNS and SASEGT. This CDR3 region has 13 residues. Written as DNA, the CDR3 is TGTGCCAGCAGTGAACTGGGAGAACAGCCCCAGCATTTT. Translated: CASSELGEQPQHF.

This clone has ten or more counts. This sequence joins TRBV6-1 and TRBJ2-5, with 10 bases fitting TRBD2. With V trimmed by 1 base and J by 1 base, 0 bases remained unmatched. The CDR3 totals 15 residues. From germline, CDR1 is MNHNS and CDR2 SASEGT. The CDR3 region is CASSEVAGGQETQYF. CDR3 DNA sequence: TGTGCCAGCAGTGAAGTAGCGGGGGGCCAAGAGACCCAGTACTTC.

The chain uses TRBV5-4 and TRBJ2-1, with unresolved D. CDR1 is SGHNT and CDR2 is YYREEE in the germline V gene (reference sequence). Trimming removed 0 bases from V and 7 bases from J, with 11 bases in between. This CDR3 has 14 amino acids. This chain's CDR3 is CASSLARIVNEQFF. As DNA, the CDR3 is TGTGCCAGCAGCTTGGCTAGAATAGTGAATGAGCAGTTCTTC.

This chain links TRBV6-5 with TRBJ2-1, with 7 positions matching TRBD2. CDR1 is MNHEY and CDR2 is SVGAGI in the germline V gene. This CDR3 region has 15 residues. After removal of 6 bases from V and 1 base from J, the junction contained 6 bases not matched to a gene. The CDR3 loop is CASSPASGSYNEQFF. The CDR3 DNA is TGTGCCAGCAGCCCGGCTAGCGGATCCTACAATGAGCAGTTCTTC.

The chain links TRBV30 to TRBJ2-7; perhaps TRBD1 as D (5 bases). CDR1 and CDR2 (germline): GTSNPN, SVGIG (reference sequence). The CDR3 runs to 11 residues. V was clipped by 3 bases and J by 4 bases, with 7 bases between them. The DNA of the CDR3 is TGTGCCTGGAGAGACAGATACGAGCAGTACTTC. This sequence encodes CAWRDRYEQYF.

V and J are TRBV24-1 and TRBJ1-4; 11 bases align to TRBD1. The CDR3 has 14 amino acids. CDR1 is KGHDR, CDR2 SFDVKD, per germline. The junction had 4 bases not matched to a gene; V was cut back by 4 bases and J by 10 bases. CDR3 residues: CATSETGTGGKLFF. CDR3 coding DNA: TGTGCCACCAGTGAGACCGGGACAGGGGGAAAACTGTTTTTT.

The sample holds a few counts of this clone. A read error may produce the germline difference seen at one junction end. The rearrangement joins TRBV19 to TRBJ1-2, with D possibly matching TRBD1 (5 bases). CDR1 LNHDA and CDR2 SQIVND come from the germline V gene (reference sequence). The CDR3 is made up of 15 amino acids. The CDR3 reads CASRITGLANYGYTF. CDR3 coding DNA: TGTGCCAGTCGTATTACAGGATTAGCTAACTATGGCTACACCTTC.

This sequence joins TRBV7-6 and TRBJ2-1; TRBD2 matches 8 bases. From germline, CDR1 is SGHVS and CDR2 FNYEAQ. V lost 4 bases, J lost 6 bases, and 8 bases stayed unmatched. The CDR3 is 15 residues long. Here the CDR3 reads CASSSGLARGNEQFF. CDR3 sequence (DNA): TGTGCCAGCAGCTCCGGACTAGCAAGGGGCAATGAGCAGTTCTTC.

This clone appeared once. The chain employs TRBV6-5 and TRBJ1-1; no clear D gene. This CDR3 has 14 amino acids. V lost 2 bases to trimming and J lost 1 base, with 8 bases between them. The V gene's germline CDR1 is MNHEY and CDR2 SVGAGI. The CDR3 DNA reads as TGTGCCAGCAGTTACGCTCTAAAGAACACTGAAGCTTTCTTT. It specifies CASSYALKNTEAFF.